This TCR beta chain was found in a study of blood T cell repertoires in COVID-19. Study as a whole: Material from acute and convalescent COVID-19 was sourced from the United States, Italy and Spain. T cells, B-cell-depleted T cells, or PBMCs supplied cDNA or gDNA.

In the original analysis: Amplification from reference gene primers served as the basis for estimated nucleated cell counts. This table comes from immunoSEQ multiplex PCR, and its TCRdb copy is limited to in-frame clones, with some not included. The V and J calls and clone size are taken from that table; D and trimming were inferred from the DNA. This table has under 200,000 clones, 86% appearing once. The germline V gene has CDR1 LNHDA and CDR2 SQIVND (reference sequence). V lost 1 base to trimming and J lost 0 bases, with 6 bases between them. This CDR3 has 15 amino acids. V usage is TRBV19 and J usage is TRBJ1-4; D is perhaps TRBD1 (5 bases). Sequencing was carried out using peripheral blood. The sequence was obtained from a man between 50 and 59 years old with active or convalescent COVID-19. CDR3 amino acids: CASSIATATNEKLFF. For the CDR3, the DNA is TGTGCCAGTAGTATAGCGACAGCAACTAATGAAAAACTGTTTTTT.